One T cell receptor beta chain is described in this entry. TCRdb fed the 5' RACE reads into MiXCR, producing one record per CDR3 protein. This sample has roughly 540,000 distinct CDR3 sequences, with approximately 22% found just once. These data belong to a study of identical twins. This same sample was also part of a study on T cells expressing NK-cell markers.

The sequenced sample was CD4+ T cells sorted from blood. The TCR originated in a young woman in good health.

The CDR3 region is CATSRDFSTEAFF. The CDR3 DNA is TGTGCCACCAGCAGAGACTTTTCCACTGAAGCTTTCTTT. The V and J genes are TRBV15 and TRBJ1-1; D not certain. Trimming took off 0 bases at V and 4 bases at J, with 6 bases between the two ends. This CDR3 is 13 amino acids long. The germline V gene encodes CDR1 LNHNV and CDR2 YYDKDF (reference sequence).